Detailed here is one TCR beta chain. V trimming: 3 bases; J trimming: 3 bases; junction bases outside the gene matches: 7. From germline, CDR1 is DFQATT and CDR2 SNEGSKA (reference sequence). The CDR3 consists of 15 residues. Unexposed donor CD4+ T cells date from about 2010-2019, before the COVID-19 pandemic. The sample comes from a study of CD4 T cells in relation to SARS-CoV-2 and coronaviruses. Study-level information: The restricting HLA molecule for shared crossreactive spike epitopes was mapped.

Generated by immunoSEQ multiplex PCR, the TCRdb table keeps only in-frame clones and is missing some. Of tens of thousands of clones in the sample, more than 85% were seen once. J is TRBJ2-2 and V is TRBV20-1, with 7 bases fitting TRBD2. The sequence derives from a human donor in good health. Sequences were obtained from naive CD4+ T cells from PBMCs. As for subset: naive CD4+ T cells isolated by negative enrichment. CDR3 amino acids: CSASDQRGYTGELFF. The CDR3 nucleotides are TGCAGTGCTAGTGACCAGCGGGGTTACACCGGGGAGCTGTTTTTT.